This T cell receptor (beta chain) stems from a study of CD8+CD57+ T cells in acquired aplastic anemia. Study-wide context: Sorted cells (CD4+ and CD8+) yielded DNA amounts that averaged approximately 3.1 ug. Study-wide points: Patients and controls had CD8+ Simpson's diversity values that were not significantly distinct. The study identified twenty-nine CD8+ CDR3 sequences shared by patients and controls.

With respect to this clonotype: Its target is unknown.

The germline gives CDR1 SQVTM, CDR2 ANQGSEA. The ends were cut back, 4 bases at V and 7 bases at J, with 5 bases in the middle. This CDR3 has 10 residues. The use of genomic DNA as template underpinned the TCR beta VDJ and CDR3 profiling. In TCRdb, the reads were re-called with MiXCR into one record per CDR3 protein. The table records fewer than 200,000 distinct CDR3 sequences, about 60% of them present only once. V and J are TRBV29-1 and TRBJ2-1; no firm D call. The sample comprised sorted CD4+, CD8+, or CD8+CD57+ T cells (not recorded which) from PBMCs. This TCR came from a human donor in good health. CDR3 amino acids: CSVAGNEQFF. In DNA form, the CDR3 reads TGCAGCGTTGCTGGAAATGAGCAGTTCTTC.